This is a list of T cell receptor beta chains from one sample in a study of blood T cell repertoires in COVID-19. Measured with immunoSEQ multiplex PCR; TCRdb has only the in-frame clones, and not every one. The sample holds 250,000 to 300,000 clones, 80% to 90% seen once. The specimen sequenced was peripheral blood. The receptors shown here come from an older woman with COVID-19, enrolled during active disease. Each CDR3 is given with its conserved first and last residue.

>TRBV4-1|TRBJ1-6
CASSQDTGINSPLHF
>TRBV4-3|TRBJ1-2
CASSQVPAGDYGYTF
>TRBV6-2/TRBV6-3|TRBJ1-1
CASSHGGGLMNTEAFF
>TRBV12-3/TRBV12-4|TRBJ1-1
CASSLVSYTEAFF
>TRBV7-6|TRBJ1-6
CASSLEGTGHSPLHF
>TRBV6-6|TRBJ2-5
CASRRGLAEETQYF
>TRBV6-5|TRBJ1-2
CASSRTGDYGYTF
>TRBV10-1|TRBJ1-5
CASNRLDRGDQPQHF
>TRBV15|TRBJ1-6
CATSIRQGAGSPLHF
>TRBV7-3|TRBJ2-1
CASSPTAGIYEQFF
>TRBV27|TRBJ2-3
CASSKGISTDTQYF
>TRBV5-4|TRBJ1-2
CASSLGLAEDGYTF
>TRBV11-3|TRBJ2-7
CASSLVAASSYEQYF
>TRBV10-2|TRBJ1-1
CASSRGTGEAFF
>TRBV12-3/TRBV12-4|TRBJ2-3
CASSLTSDNTQYF
>TRBV11-3|TRBJ2-2
CASSSGLAYTGELFF
>TRBV11-1|TRBJ2-5
CASSLGSGSETQYF
>TRBV7-2|TRBJ2-3
CASSLERSETDTQYF
>TRBV28|TRBJ1-4
CASSPPGQGNEKLFF
>TRBV5-8|TRBJ1-1
CASSRGEGVGTEAFF
>TRBV5-4|TRBJ2-7
CASSLLQNSPYEQYF
>TRBV6-5|TRBJ2-7
CASRLAGTGYEQYF
>TRBV4-2|TRBJ2-2
CASSLNRAGNFLNTGELFF
>TRBV6-5|TRBJ2-5
CASRAGEAQETQYF
>TRBV3-1/TRBV3-2|TRBJ1-2
CASSFRTANYGYTF
>TRBV29-1|TRBJ1-2
CSVEARLMTGAGYTF
>TRBV6-4|TRBJ1-5
CASPREGAGQPQHF
>TRBV3-1/TRBV3-2|TRBJ2-7
CASSQVGPYRGEQYF
>TRBV11-3|TRBJ2-7
CASSETGTSDSYEQYF
>TRBV11-3|TRBJ1-5
CASSQGAHQPQHF
>TRBV30|TRBJ1-5
CAWIVNQPQHF
>TRBV13|TRBJ2-7
CASSSRGYEQYF
>TRBV12-5|TRBJ1-5
CASPNQPQHF
>TRBV2|TRBJ2-3
CASSGLQRADTQYF
>TRBV7-2|TRBJ2-7
CASSLVGLQGEQYF
>TRBV7-2|TRBJ1-6
CASSFGGTGRGSPLHF
>TRBV4-3|TRBJ2-1
CASSQSLLAGGHNEQFF
>TRBV5-1|TRBJ2-7
CASSLARTGVSYEQYF
>TRBV6-5|TRBJ1-4
CASMPGATNEKLFF
>TRBV18|TRBJ2-5
CASSPGIQETQYF
>TRBV9|TRBJ1-1
CASSVDRGTEAFF
>TRBV11-2|TRBJ2-1
CASSLGSQPNNEQFF
>TRBV6-4|TRBJ1-6
CASSDRDCRSYNSPLHF
>TRBV6-2/TRBV6-3|TRBJ1-3
CASSKRGQISGNTIYF
>TRBV10-3|TRBJ1-2
CAISESTLPYGYTF
>TRBV5-8|TRBJ2-1
CASSLALSSGIYNEQFF
>TRBV5-1|TRBJ2-1
CASSFGGREYNEQFF
>TRBV29-1|TRBJ1-3
CSVRTGRNTIYF
>TRBV25-1|TRBJ2-1
CASIQGGAYYNEQFF
>TRBV7-2|TRBJ2-7
CASSLAGGSSYEQYF
>TRBV5-4|TRBJ1-5
CASSSGGLQPQHF
>TRBV19|TRBJ1-2
CATPGGQGHGYTF
>TRBV2|TRBJ1-1
CASLHDRATEAFF
>TRBV19|TRBJ1-2
CASRGDMAGYTF
>TRBV30|TRBJ1-2
CAWSPQGYGYTF